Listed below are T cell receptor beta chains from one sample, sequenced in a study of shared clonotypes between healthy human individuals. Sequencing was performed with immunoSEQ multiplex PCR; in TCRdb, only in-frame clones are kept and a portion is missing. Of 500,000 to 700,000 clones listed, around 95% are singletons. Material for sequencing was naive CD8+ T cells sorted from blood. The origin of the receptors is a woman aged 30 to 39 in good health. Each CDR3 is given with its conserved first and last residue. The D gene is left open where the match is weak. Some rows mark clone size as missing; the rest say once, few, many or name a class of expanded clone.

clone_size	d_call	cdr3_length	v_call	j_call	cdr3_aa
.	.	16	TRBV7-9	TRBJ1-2	CASTLGAHGYNYGYTF
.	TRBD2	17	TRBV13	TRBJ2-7	CASSLGSPGTSGGEQYF
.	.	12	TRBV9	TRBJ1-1	CASSLGDTEAFF
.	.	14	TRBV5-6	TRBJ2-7	CASSPGGGWHEQYF
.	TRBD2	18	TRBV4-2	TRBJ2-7	CASSQWGRTSEYAYEQYF
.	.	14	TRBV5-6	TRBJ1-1	CASSFQSLNTEAFF
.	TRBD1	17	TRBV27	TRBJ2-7	CASSYKGTAERPYEQYF
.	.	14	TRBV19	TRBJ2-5	CASSMRGAQETQYF
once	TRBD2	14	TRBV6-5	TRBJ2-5	CASSSGLAAETQYF
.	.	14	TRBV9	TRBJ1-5	CASSQSEGGQPQHF
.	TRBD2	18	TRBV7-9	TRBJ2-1	CASSSTHLTSGRGGEQFF
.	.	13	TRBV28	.	CASSYPGNYEQYF
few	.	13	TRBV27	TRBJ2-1	CASTIDGGNEQFF
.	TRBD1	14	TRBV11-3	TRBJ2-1	CASSADRNYNEQFF
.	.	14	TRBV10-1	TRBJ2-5	CASSESWGEETQYF
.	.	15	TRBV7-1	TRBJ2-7	CASSLISGGSYEQYF
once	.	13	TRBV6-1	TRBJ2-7	CASSPRTFYEQYF
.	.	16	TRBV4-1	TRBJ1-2	CASSQDWTYLGHGYTF